A single T cell receptor beta chain is shown here with its context. Sequencing used cDNA as its template, made by extracting RNA and reverse transcribing it. Some clones are missing from TCRdb's copy, which holds only in-frame ones; the method was immunoSEQ multiplex PCR. The sample lists some 51,000 clones, approximately 96% occurring once. Both CD4+ and CD8+ T cells were separated by sorting PBMCs. The sample originates from a study of CD8+ T cells in alopecia areata. Germline CDR1 SGHRS, CDR2 YFSETQ. This CDR3 is built from 14 residues. This clonotype was sampled from a human donor with alopecia areata. This specimen consisted of CD8+ T cells sorted from blood, obtained at week 0. The chain couples TRBV5-1 to TRBJ2-5, with D tentatively TRBD1 or TRBD2 (5 bases each). The better agreement between TRBJ2-7 and the DNA end casts doubt on the J call. CDR3 bases: TGCGCCAGCAGCTTGTTAGAGAGGGGCTACGAGCAGTACTTC. Protein: CASSLLERGYEQYF.